This record concerns one TCR beta chain sequence. Its matching antigen is unknown. The V segment lost 8 bases and the J segment 5 bases; nucleotides outside the gene matches: 3. Germline V gene lookup returns CDR1 ENHRY and CDR2 SYGVKD. The CDR3 is 13 residues long. This sample was taken from a study of T cell responses to AZD1222 COVID-19 vaccine. Using immunoSEQ multiplex PCR, the repertoire was profiled, and TCRdb retains in-frame clones only, with some absent. The table includes 250,000 to 300,000 clones, approximately 94% detected once. Study-wide points: Spike-specific TCR breadth rose after two AZD1222 doses, and depth rose as well. Repertoire samples came only from after the peak T cell response. Most donors were white British, females outnumbered males, and clonal diversity was possibly underestimated.

The source is an adult who received the AZD1222 COVID-19 vaccine. The sequencing here drew on peripheral blood, taken 28 days after the second AZD1222 dose. This chain joins TRBV10-3 and TRBJ2-3, with 11 bases aligning to TRBD2. CDR3 in amino acids: CAIGGLAEDTQYF. In nucleotides, the CDR3 is TGTGCCATCGGGGGACTAGCGGAAGATACGCAGTATTTT.